One sample yielded the 3 T cell receptor beta chains listed below, sequenced in a study of regulatory T cells in long-lasting Graves disease. Combining iRepertoire HTBI primers with Arm-PCR of CDR3 regions, the authors built TCR beta libraries. Each CDR3 protein is one row after TCRdb ran MiXCR on the multiplex PCR reads. The sample comprises 600,000 to 650,000 distinct CDR3 sequences, less than 20% of which are singletons, and approximately 20% rests with the top ten. Regarding time point: newly diagnosed GD, antithyroid drugs for less than 3 months. PBMCs provided the RNA from which the TCR library was made. A further study also used this sample, focusing on T cells in Graves' hyperthyroidism and ophthalmopathy.

The material sequenced was peripheral blood mononuclear cells (PBMCs), taken at new diagnosis, from a patient treated with antithyroid drugs. These receptors were collected from a woman in her twenties or thirties with Graves disease.

This clonotype was recorded many times. This chain links TRBV28 with TRBJ1-2; 7 nucleotides align to TRBD1. V trimming: 6 bases; J trimming: 2 bases; junction bases outside the gene matches: 3. Germline V CDR1 and CDR2: MDHEN, SYDVKM. CDR3 length equals 13 residues. In DNA form, the CDR3 reads TGTGCCAGCAGCCTCAGGGGGAACTATGGCTACACCTTC. Its translation is CASSLRGNYGYTF.

This clonotype has a count of ten or more. The rearrangement uses TRBV20-1 and TRBJ1-2, with D hard to call. Per germline, CDR1 DFQATT and CDR2 SNEGSKA (reference sequence). This CDR3 has 11 amino acids. Trimming removed 1 base from V and 4 bases from J, with 4 bases in between. As DNA, the CDR3 is TGCAGTGCTAGAGGGGCCTATGGCTACACCTTC. It encodes CSARGAYGYTF.

The chain links TRBV20-1 to TRBJ2-3, with 12 bases fitting TRBD2. This CDR3 is 15 amino acids long. After removal of 5 bases from V and 6 bases from J, the junction contained 9 bases not matched to a gene. Germline loops: CDR1 DFQATT, CDR2 SNEGSKA (reference sequence). CDR3 protein: CSAWTSGKGVDTQYF. In DNA, the CDR3 is TGCAGTGCTTGGACTAGCGGGAAGGGGGTGGATACGCAGTATTTT.